The 12 T cell receptor beta chains presented below share a single source sample, sequenced in a study of T cell changes during pregnancy in multiple sclerosis. Generated by immunoSEQ multiplex PCR, the TCRdb table keeps only in-frame clones and is missing some. The sample contains just over 40,000 clones, approximately 89% of which appear only once. The sequencing here drew on peripheral blood, taken in the first trimester of pregnancy. These receptor sequences come from a female donor in good health, enrolled as a control in a pregnancy study.

The gene calls are TRBV11-1 and TRBJ2-3; 12 bases fit TRBD2. J was trimmed by 1 base and V by 5 bases; bases with no gene match: 7. Germline V gene sequence: CDR1 SGHAT, CDR2 FQDESV (reference sequence). The CDR3 is 17 residues long. The CDR3 coding sequence is TGTGCCAGCAGCACTCGGACTAGCGGGATAGGCACAGATACGCAGTATTTT. Translating gives CASSTRTSGIGTDTQYF. The whole variable domain, filled in from reference TRBV11-1 and TRBJ2-3, reads EAEVAQSPRYKITEKSQAVAFWCDPISGHATLYWYRQILGQGPELLVQFQDESVVDDSQLPKDRFSAERLKGVDSTLKIQPAELGDSAMYLCASSTRTSGIGTDTQYFGPGTRLTVL.

The chain recombines TRBV27 with TRBJ1-1, with 9 bases matching TRBD1. The CDR3 has 13 residues. Germline loops: CDR1 MNHEY, CDR2 SMNVEV (reference sequence). The trim removed 7 bases at V and 5 bases at J, leaving 5 bases unmatched. This chain's CDR3 is CASTTGGRTEAFF. The CDR3 nucleotides read TGTGCCAGCACGACAGGGGGGCGAACTGAAGCTTTCTTT.

The chain has TRBV6-4 and TRBJ2-1; TRBD2 might be the D (5 bases). Per the germline V gene, CDR1 is MRHNA and CDR2 is SNTAGT. The V end was cut by 2 bases, the J end by 5 bases, with 10 bases between. The CDR3 has 14 amino acids. This chain's CDR3 is CASSDGSGHNEQFF. The DNA of the CDR3 is TGTGCCAGCAGTGACGGAAGCGGCCACAATGAGCAGTTCTTC.

The chain employs TRBV27 and TRBJ2-7; D is possibly TRBD2 (7 bases). V was shortened by 3 bases and J by 7 bases, with 19 bases between the two germline ends. The germline V gene has CDR1 MNHEY and CDR2 SMNVEV (reference sequence). This CDR3 is 15 amino acids long. The CDR3 DNA follows: TGTGCCAGCAGTTTTAGGGGGGGCAGTTTGGGAGAGCAGTACTTC. It specifies CASSFRGGSLGEQYF.

This chain connects TRBV29-1 to TRBJ1-2, with no clear D. The length of the CDR3 is 12 residues. Germline loops: CDR1 SQVTM, CDR2 ANQGSEA. The V end lost 0 bases, the J end lost 4 bases, and 6 bases lay between the germline ends. CDR3 in amino acids: CSVEDRTYGYTF. CDR3 nucleotides: TGCAGCGTTGAAGACAGAACCTATGGCTACACCTTC.

This chain uses TRBV7-9 with TRBJ1-1, with TRBD1 as a possible D gene (6 bases). The CDR3 runs 14 residues. Trimming pared 4 bases from V and 2 bases from J, leaving 11 bases between. Germline V CDR1 and CDR2: SEHNR, FQNEAQ (reference sequence). The CDR3 sequence: CASSSQGRNTEAFF. For the CDR3, the DNA is TGTGCCAGCAGCTCACAGGGCCGAAACACTGAAGCTTTCTTT.

The chain has TRBV10-1 and TRBJ2-3; TRBD2 aligns across 13 bases. With 0 bases clipped from V and 2 bases from J, the junction kept 2 bases outside the gene matches. The CDR3 consists of 17 residues. Germline V gene sequence: CDR1 WNHNN, CDR2 SYGVQD (reference sequence). The CDR3 loop is CASSESTSGRYTDTQYF. CDR3 in DNA: TGCGCCAGCAGTGAGTCGACTAGCGGGAGGTACACAGATACGCAGTATTTT.

The rearrangement links TRBV7-2 to TRBJ2-1, with 7 bases lining up with TRBD1. The V gene's germline CDR1 is SGHTA and CDR2 FQGNSA. The CDR3 loop spans 17 amino acids. J was trimmed by 4 bases and V by 1 base; bases with no gene match: 10. The CDR3 DNA sequence: TGTGCCAGCAGCTTAGGAGGGGGCCGTGGTATTTACAATGAGCAGTTCTTC. This encodes CASSLGGGRGIYNEQFF.

V is TRBV19 and J is TRBJ2-2; D is possibly TRBD2 (5 bases). V was trimmed by 5 bases and J by 6 bases, leaving 13 bases between them. CDR1 LNHDA and CDR2 SQIVND come from the germline V gene (reference sequence). The CDR3 covers 14 residues. CDR3 residues: CASSLDRGPGELFF. CDR3 DNA sequence: TGTGCCAGTAGTTTGGACCGAGGGCCCGGGGAGCTGTTTTTT.

The chain carries TRBV9 and TRBJ1-3; possible D gene TRBD1, 5 bases. CDR1 is SGDLS, CDR2 YYNGEE, per germline. The ends were cut back, 3 bases at V and 4 bases at J, with 11 bases in the middle. The CDR3 has 14 amino acids. As DNA, the CDR3 is TGTGCCAGCAGCGGCCAGGGACTAGGAAACACCATATATTTT. Its translation is CASSGQGLGNTIYF.

J is TRBJ2-3 and V is TRBV4-3; 8 bases align to TRBD1. Germline CDR1 is LGHNA and CDR2 is YSLEER. This CDR3 has 15 amino acids. J was trimmed by 3 bases and V by 4 bases; bases with no gene match: 6. CDR3 loop: CASSLHRQGTDTQYF. CDR3 DNA: TGCGCCAGCAGCCTTCACCGACAGGGGACAGATACGCAGTATTTT.

This clone was detected a few times. The CDR3 bases are TGTGCCAGCAGTGTGCCAGGTAGAAATTCACCCCTCCACTTT. Its protein is CASSVPGRNSPLHF. The chain links TRBV2 to TRBJ1-6; D gene uncertain. Between the trimmed V and J ends, which lost 4 bases and 7 bases, there was a span of 11 bases. Germline-derived CDR1 and CDR2 are SNHLY and FYNNEI. This CDR3 is built from 14 residues.